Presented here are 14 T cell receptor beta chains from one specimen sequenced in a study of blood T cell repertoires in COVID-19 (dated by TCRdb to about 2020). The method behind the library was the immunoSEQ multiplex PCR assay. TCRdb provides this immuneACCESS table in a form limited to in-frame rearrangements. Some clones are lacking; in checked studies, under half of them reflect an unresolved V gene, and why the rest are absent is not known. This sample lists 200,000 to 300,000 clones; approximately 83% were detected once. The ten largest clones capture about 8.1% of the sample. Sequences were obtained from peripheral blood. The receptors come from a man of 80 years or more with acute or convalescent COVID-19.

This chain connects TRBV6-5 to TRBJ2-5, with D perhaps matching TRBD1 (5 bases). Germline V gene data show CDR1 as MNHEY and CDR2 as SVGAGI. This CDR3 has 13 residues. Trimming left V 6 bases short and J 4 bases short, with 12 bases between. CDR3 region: CASRQTGPETQYF. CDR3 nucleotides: TGTGCCAGCAGGCAAACAGGTCCAGAGACCCAGTACTTC.

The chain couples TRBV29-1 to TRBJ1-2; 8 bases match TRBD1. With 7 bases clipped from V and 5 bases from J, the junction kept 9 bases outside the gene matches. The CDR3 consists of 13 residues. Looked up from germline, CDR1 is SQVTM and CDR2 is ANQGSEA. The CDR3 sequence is CSGATDRAYGYTF. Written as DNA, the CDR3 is TGCAGCGGGGCTACGGACAGGGCTTATGGCTACACCTTC.

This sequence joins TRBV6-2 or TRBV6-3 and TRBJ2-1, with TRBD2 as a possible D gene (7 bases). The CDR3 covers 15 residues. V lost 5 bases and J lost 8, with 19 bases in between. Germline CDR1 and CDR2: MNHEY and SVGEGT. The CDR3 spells CASSHPGRGAHEQFF. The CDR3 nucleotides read TGTGCCAGCAGTCACCCGGGACGGGGGGCCCATGAGCAGTTCTTC.

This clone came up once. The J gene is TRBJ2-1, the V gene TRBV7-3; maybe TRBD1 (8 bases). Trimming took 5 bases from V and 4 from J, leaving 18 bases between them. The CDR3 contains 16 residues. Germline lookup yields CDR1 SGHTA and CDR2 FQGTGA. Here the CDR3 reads CASSPSGTGVYNEQFF. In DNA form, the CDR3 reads TGTGCCAGCAGCCCGAGCGGGACAGGAGTATACAATGAGCAGTTCTTC.

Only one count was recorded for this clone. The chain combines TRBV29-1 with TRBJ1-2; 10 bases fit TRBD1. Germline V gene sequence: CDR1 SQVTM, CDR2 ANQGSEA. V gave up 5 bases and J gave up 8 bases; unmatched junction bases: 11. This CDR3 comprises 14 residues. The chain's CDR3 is CSVSGTGVSKGYTF. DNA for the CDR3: TGCAGCGTTTCCGGGACAGGGGTTAGTAAGGGCTACACCTTC.

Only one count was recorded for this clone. The CDR3 region has the DNA TGTGCCAGCAGCTTATCGACATCTGGAAACACCATATATTTT. It codes for CASSLSTSGNTIYF. The chain recombines TRBV5-4 with TRBJ1-3, with unresolved D. The CDR3 is 14 amino acids. Germline values: CDR1 SGHNT, CDR2 YYREEE (reference sequence). V was trimmed by 2 bases and J by 1 base, leaving 7 bases between them.

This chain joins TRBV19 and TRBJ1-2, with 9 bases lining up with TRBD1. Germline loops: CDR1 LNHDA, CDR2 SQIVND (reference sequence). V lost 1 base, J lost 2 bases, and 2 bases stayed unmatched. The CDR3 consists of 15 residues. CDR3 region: CASSIAGTGNYGYTF. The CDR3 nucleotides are TGTGCCAGTAGTATAGCAGGGACAGGGAACTATGGCTACACCTTC.

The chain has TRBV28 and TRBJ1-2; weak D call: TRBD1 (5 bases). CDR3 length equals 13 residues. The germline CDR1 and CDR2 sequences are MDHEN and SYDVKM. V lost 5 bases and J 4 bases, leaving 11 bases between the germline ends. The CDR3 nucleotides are TGTGCCAGCAGTCTGGGGGGGGGCTATGGCTACACCTTC. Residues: CASSLGGGYGYTF.

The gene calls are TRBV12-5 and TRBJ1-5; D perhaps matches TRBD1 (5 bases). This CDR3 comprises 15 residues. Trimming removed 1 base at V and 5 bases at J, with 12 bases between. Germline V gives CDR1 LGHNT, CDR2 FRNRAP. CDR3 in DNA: TGTGCTAGTGGTTTGGGGGAAGCGGGACATCAGCCCCAGCATTTT. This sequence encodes CASGLGEAGHQPQHF.

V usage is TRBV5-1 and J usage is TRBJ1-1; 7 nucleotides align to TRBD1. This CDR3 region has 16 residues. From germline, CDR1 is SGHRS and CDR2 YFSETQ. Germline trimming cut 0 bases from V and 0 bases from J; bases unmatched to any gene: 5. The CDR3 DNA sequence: TGCGCCAGCAGCTTGGCGGGGACAGCTATGAACACTGAAGCTTTCTTT. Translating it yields CASSLAGTAMNTEAFF. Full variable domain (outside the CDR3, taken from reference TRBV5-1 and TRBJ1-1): KAGVTQTPRYLIKTRGQQVTLSCSPISGHRSVSWYQQTPGQGLQFLFEYFSETQRNKGNFPGRFSGRQFSNSRSEMNVSTLELGDSALYLCASSLAGTAMNTEAFFGQGTRLTVV.

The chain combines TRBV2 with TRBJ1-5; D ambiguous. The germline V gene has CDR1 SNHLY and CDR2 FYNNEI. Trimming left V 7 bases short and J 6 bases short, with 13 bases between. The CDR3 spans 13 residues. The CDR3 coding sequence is TGTGCCAGCACCTTGACCGGGAGTCAGCCCCAGCATTTT. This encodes CASTLTGSQPQHF.

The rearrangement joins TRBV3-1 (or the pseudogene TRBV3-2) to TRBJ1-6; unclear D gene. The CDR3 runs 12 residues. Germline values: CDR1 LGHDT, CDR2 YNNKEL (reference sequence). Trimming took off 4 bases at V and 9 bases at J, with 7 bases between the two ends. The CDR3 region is CASSPPGSPLHF. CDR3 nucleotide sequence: TGTGCCAGCAGCCCCCCGGGTTCACCCCTCCACTTT.

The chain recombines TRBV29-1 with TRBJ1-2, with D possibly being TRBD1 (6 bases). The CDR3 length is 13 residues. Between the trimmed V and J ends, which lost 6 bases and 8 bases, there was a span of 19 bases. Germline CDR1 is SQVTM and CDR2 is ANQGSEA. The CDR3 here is CSVTRSGGHGYTF. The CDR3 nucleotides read TGCAGCGTCACCCGTTCCGGGGGGCACGGCTACACCTTC.

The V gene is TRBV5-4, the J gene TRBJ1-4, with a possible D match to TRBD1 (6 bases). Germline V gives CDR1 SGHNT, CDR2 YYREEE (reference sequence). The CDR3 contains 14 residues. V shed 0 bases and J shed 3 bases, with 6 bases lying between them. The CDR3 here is CASSLGQANEKLFF. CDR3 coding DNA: TGTGCCAGCAGCTTGGGACAGGCTAATGAAAAACTGTTTTTT. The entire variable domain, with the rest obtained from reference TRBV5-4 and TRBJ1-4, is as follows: ETGVTQSPTHLIKTRGQQVTLRCSSQSGHNTVSWYQQALGQGPQFIFQYYREEENGRGNFPPRFSGLQFPNYSSELNVNALELDDSALYLCASSLGQANEKLFFGSGTQLSVL.